This is a list of T cell receptor beta chains from one sample in a study of blood T cells in healthy people across ages. TCRdb reanalysed the 5' RACE reads using MiXCR and keeps one entry per CDR3 protein. The sample lists 700,000 to 1,000,000 distinct CDR3 sequences, about 42% occurring once. Specimen: blood. These receptors originate from a man between 60 and 75 years old in good health. Each CDR3 is given with its conserved first and last residue. A D gene is named only where the DNA matches it firmly. Some rows mark clone size as missing; the rest say once, few, many or name a class of expanded clone.

d_gene | j_gene | v_gene | abundance | CDR3aa | CDR3nt
- | TRBJ2-7 | TRBV2 | - | CASSEALPSSYEQYF | TGTGCCAGCAGTGAAGCGCTTCCGTCTTCCTACGAGCAGTACTTC
- | TRBJ1-4 | TRBV20-1 | few | CSARRGSPNEKLFF | TGCAGTGCTAGGAGGGGTTCACCTAATGAAAAACTGTTTTTT
- | TRBJ2-1 | TRBV12-3/TRBV12-4 | few | CASSLIGNNEQFF | TGTGCCAGCAGTTTAATCGGCAACAATGAGCAGTTCTTC
- | TRBJ2-3 | TRBV11-2 | - | CASSLGPSSDTQYF | TGTGCCAGCAGCTTAGGTCCATCCTCGGATACGCAGTATTTT
TRBD1 | TRBJ1-4 | TRBV9 | - | CASSGRQGQNEKLFF | TGTGCCAGCAGCGGACGACAGGGACAAAATGAAAAACTGTTTTTT
TRBD2 | TRBJ2-7 | TRBV12-3/TRBV12-4 | few | CASRSLAGGRDEQYF | TGTGCCAGCAGATCGCTAGCGGGGGGTCGGGACGAGCAGTACTTC
TRBD2 | TRBJ2-3 | TRBV13 | few | CASSLETSGDSTDTQYF | TGTGCCAGCAGCTTAGAGACTAGCGGGGATAGCACAGATACGCAGTATTTT
- | TRBJ2-1 | TRBV7-3 | - | CASSLGAVGEQFF | TGTGCCAGCAGCTTAGGAGCCGTGGGTGAGCAGTTCTTC
- | TRBJ2-3 | TRBV7-9 | - | CASRRIRGSTDTQYF | TGTGCCAGCAGACGAATCAGGGGTAGTACAGATACGCAGTATTTT
- | TRBJ2-1 | TRBV7-2 | - | CASSSTPGHNEQFF | TGTGCCAGCAGCTCAACCCCCGGGCACAATGAGCAGTTCTTC
- | TRBJ2-1 | TRBV5-1 | - | CASSMGDPTYNEQFF | TGCGCCAGCAGCATGGGAGACCCGACCTACAATGAGCAGTTCTTC
- | TRBJ1-2 | TRBV18 | few | CASSANPGDVYTF | TGTGCCAGCTCGGCCAATCCAGGGGACGTCTACACCTTC
- | TRBJ1-5 | TRBV6-2/TRBV6-3 | few | CASSSHLTPGIYSNQPQHF | TGTGCCAGCAGTTCCCACCTAACTCCAGGAATTTATAGCAATCAGCCCCAGCATTTT
TRBD2 | TRBJ2-2 | TRBV9 | few | CASSVSGGAVGELFF | TGTGCCAGCAGCGTTAGCGGGGGGGCAGTCGGGGAGCTGTTTTTT
- | TRBJ1-2 | TRBV10-3 | - | CVISESGTVGYTF | TGTGTCATCAGTGAGTCTGGGACGGTTGGCTACACCTTC
- | TRBJ1-2 | TRBV14 | few | CASSGGTGYPGYTF | TGTGCCAGCAGCGGGGGGACGGGATACCCTGGCTACACCTTC
- | TRBJ1-5 | TRBV20-1 | - | CSARTGGLFGEPQHF | TGCAGTGCTAGAACGGGGGGCCTTTTTGGTGAGCCCCAGCATTTT
- | TRBJ2-7 | TRBV6-2/TRBV6-3 | - | CASSSWTGQYEQYF | TGTGCCAGCAGTTCCTGGACGGGACAATACGAGCAGTACTTC
- | TRBJ2-5 | TRBV9 | - | CASSVVVGAGGTQYF | TGTGCCAGCAGCGTAGTAGTGGGGGCTGGGGGGACCCAGTACTTC
TRBD1 | TRBJ2-3 | TRBV12-5 | few | CASGYRGDTQYF | TGTGCTAGTGGTTACAGGGGAGATACGCAGTATTTT
- | TRBJ1-2 | TRBV5-5 | - | CASSLSADYLYGYTF | TGTGCCAGCAGCTTGTCCGCAGATTACCTTTATGGCTACACCTTC